This paragraph covers one TCR beta chain sequence. At one end the junction does not follow the germline gene, possibly because of a read error. Time point denoted: patch test 1, 2 weeks after DPC sensitization. Regarding treatment: therapeutic diphenylcyclopropenone sensitization with weekly scalp DPC. Participating donors were patients with alopecia, aged 18 to 70 years, considered appropriate candidates for DPC. The CDR3 extends over 13 amino acids. CDR1 and CDR2 (germline): SGHAT, FQNNGV. The data are from a study of human T cells and chemical hapten exposure. Study overall: Each patient's scalp received weekly diphenylcyclopropenone throughout the approximately 23-week study.

In the source study's methods: TCRs per sample had a median of around 100,000 and ranged from 23,224 to 690,600. A single record per CDR3 protein comes from TCRdb applying MiXCR to the RACE reads. These V and J calls derive from TCRdb rather than the authors' analysis. The data show 100,000 or so distinct CDR3 sequences, roughly 9.6% seen once. The sequenced sample was whole blood, obtained in connection with sensitization to the hapten diphenylcyclopropenone (DPC). This sequence was found in a woman aged 40-49 years with alopecia areata. Some clones in this sample may be carry-over from other donors' samples. The chain joins TRBV11-2 to TRBJ1-1; D gene uncertain. Here the CDR3 reads CASSGSRNTESFF. Here the CDR3 DNA reads TGTGCCAGCAGCGGGTCCCGCAACACTGAATCTTTCTTT.